A single sample gave rise to the 13 T cell receptor beta chains below, sequenced in a study of blood T cell repertoires in COVID-19. The data were produced by immunoSEQ multiplex PCR, yet TCRdb's version contains in-frame clones alone and is incomplete. This sample yields 200,000 to 250,000 clones, of which more than 80% are seen a single time; 2.7% belongs to the top ten. Sequencing input: peripheral blood. The receptors derive from a man aged 30 to 45 with COVID-19, enrolled during active disease.

The rearrangement uses TRBV19 and TRBJ2-7; 7 bases agree with TRBD2. J gave up 2 bases and V 6 bases, and 13 bases lay outside the gene matches. This CDR3 has 16 amino acids. Germline V lookup: CDR1 LNHDA, CDR2 SQIVND (reference sequence). CDR3 sequence reads: CASRELGGRYPYEQYF. The CDR3 nucleotides read TGTGCCAGTAGGGAGCTGGGCGGGAGATACCCCTACGAGCAGTACTTC.

The chain carries TRBV12-3 or TRBV12-4 and TRBJ2-7; 9 positions agree with TRBD1. Trimming took 6 bases from V and 7 from J; bases not matched to a gene: 7. CDR3 length: 13 residues. The CDR3 DNA reads as TGTGCCAGCAGCCTCGGGACAGGGTTTGAGCAGTACTTC. The encoded protein is CASSLGTGFEQYF.

The chain links TRBV29-1 to TRBJ2-2, with a possible D match to TRBD2 (5 bases). The V and J ends lost 7 bases and 4 bases respectively, with 16 bases between them. The CDR3 loop spans 14 amino acids. The V gene's germline CDR1 is SQVTM and CDR2 ANQGSEA. The CDR3 here is CSASPGIGTGELFF. The CDR3 DNA reads as TGCAGCGCATCCCCCGGGATCGGCACCGGGGAGCTGTTTTTT.

The gene calls are TRBV5-4 and TRBJ1-4, with 10 bases aligning to TRBD1. The CDR3 consists of 17 residues. Trimming cost V 5 bases and J 1 base; bases outside gene matches: 8. Germline V gives CDR1 SGHNT, CDR2 YYREEE (reference sequence). The CDR3: CASSSPGQGRTNEKLFF. Here the CDR3 DNA reads TGTGCCAGCAGTTCACCGGGACAGGGGCGAACTAATGAAAAACTGTTTTTT.

This clone was seen only once. This rearrangement joins TRBV9 to TRBJ1-3; unclear D gene. CDR3 length: 15 residues. V lost 0 bases and J lost 0, with 7 bases in between. Germline CDR1 is SGDLS and CDR2 is YYNGEE. CDR3 in DNA: TGTGCCAGCAGCGTAGGAGTCTCCTCTGGAAACACCATATATTTT. It is translated as CASSVGVSSGNTIYF.

V and J are TRBV13 and TRBJ1-1, with D uncertain. Trimming took off 5 bases at V and 0 bases at J, with 16 bases between the two ends. The CDR3 loop spans 16 amino acids. Germline CDR1 and CDR2: PRHDT and FYEKMQ (reference sequence). The CDR3 reads CASSQKSVFMNTEAFF. In nucleotides, the CDR3 is TGTGCCAGCAGCCAAAAGAGTGTTTTCATGAACACTGAAGCTTTCTTT.

This clone was detected once. This chain links TRBV5-4 with TRBJ1-3; TRBD1 matches at 12 bases. The V segment lost 4 bases and the J segment 0 bases; nucleotides outside the gene matches: 14. The CDR3 is 20 amino acids. Germline assignment: CDR1 SGHNT and CDR2 YYREEE (reference sequence). The CDR3 nucleotides are TGTGCCAGCAGCCCGAGGGACAGGGGGCCTTTTTTGAACTCTGGAAACACCATATATTTT. This codes for CASSPRDRGPFLNSGNTIYF.

The genes are TRBV7-2 and TRBJ2-1; TRBD2 agrees at 8 bases. CDR1 is SGHTA and CDR2 is FQGNSA in the germline V gene. The CDR3 spans 15 residues. V was pared by 5 bases and J by 6 bases, with 9 bases of the junction left unmatched. This chain's CDR3 is CASSLLAGPTNEQFF. CDR3 DNA: TGTGCCAGCAGCCTTTTAGCGGGACCAACCAATGAGCAGTTCTTC. The whole variable domain, filled in from reference TRBV7-2 and TRBJ2-1, reads GAGVSQSPSNKVTEKGKDVELRCDPISGHTALYWYRQSLGQGLEFLIYFQGNSAPDKSGLPSDRFSAERTGGSVSTLTIQRTQQEDSAVYLCASSLLAGPTNEQFFGPGTRLTVL.

The chain employs TRBV11-3 and TRBJ1-6; TRBD1 agrees at 8 bases. The V gene end was trimmed by 7 bases and the J gene end by 9 bases; junction bases not matched to a gene: 5. CDR1 is SGHNT and CDR2 is YENEEA in the germline V gene. The CDR3 has 13 amino acids. CDR3 nucleotides: TGTGCCAGCACACCTGACAGGGGTTCACCCCTCCACTTT. Its translation is CASTPDRGSPLHF.

The rearrangement uses TRBV6-5 and TRBJ2-7; TRBD1 is a possible D gene (6 bases). Germline V CDR1 and CDR2: MNHEY, SVGAGI. The germline V and J ends were trimmed by 2 bases and 1 base, with 12 bases remaining between them. The CDR3 length is 15 residues. In DNA form, the CDR3 reads TGTGCCAGCAGTTACGACAGGACCCCGTCCTACGAGCAGTACTTC. Its translation is CASSYDRTPSYEQYF.

The rearrangement joins TRBV28 to TRBJ2-1; tentatively, D is TRBD2 (6 bases). Looked up from germline, CDR1 is MDHEN and CDR2 is SYDVKM. The CDR3 spans 15 residues. Trimming cost V 7 bases and J 7 bases, with 20 bases left between them. CDR3 DNA: TGTGCCAGCAATCCCGGCCCGGGGGTGGGGAATGAGCAGTTCTTC. This gives the protein CASNPGPGVGNEQFF. Complete variable domain (other parts from reference TRBV28 and TRBJ2-1): DVKVTQSSRYLVKRTGEKVFLECVQDMDHENMFWYRQDPGLGLRLIYFSYDVKMKEKGDIPEGYSVSREKKERFSLILESASTNQTSMYLCASNPGPGVGNEQFFGPGTRLTVL.

The chain has TRBV6-5 and TRBJ2-2; 13 nucleotides agree with TRBD2. Trimming cost V 7 bases and J 6 bases; bases outside gene matches: 2. This CDR3 has 14 amino acids. Germline CDR1 MNHEY, CDR2 SVGAGI. The CDR3 DNA reads TGTGCCAGCATAACTAGCGGGGGGGCCGGGGAGCTGTTTTTT. It translates to CASITSGGAGELFF.

The chain is built from TRBV7-2 and TRBJ2-4, with TRBD2 matching over 12 bases. CDR3 size: 15 residues. Germline V gene sequence: CDR1 SGHTA, CDR2 FQGNSA. Germline trimming cut 4 bases from V and 7 bases from J; bases unmatched to any gene: 5. CDR3 residues: CASSSRGLAGNIQYF. In DNA form, the CDR3 reads TGTGCCAGCAGCTCCCGTGGACTAGCGGGGAACATTCAGTACTTC. Complete variable domain (other parts from reference TRBV7-2 and TRBJ2-4): GAGVSQSPSNKVTEKGKDVELRCDPISGHTALYWYRQSLGQGLEFLIYFQGNSAPDKSGLPSDRFSAERTGGSVSTLTIQRTQQEDSAVYLCASSSRGLAGNIQYFGAGTRLSVL.